One sample yielded the 8 T cell receptor beta chains listed below, sequenced in a study of STAT5B mutations in CD4+ large granular lymphocyte leukemia (dated by TCRdb to between 2020 and 2023). Libraries were constructed by the immunoSEQ multiplex PCR assay. Entries here come from immuneACCESS through TCRdb and include only in-frame sequences with V and J called. Some clones fail to appear in such tables; in the studies checked, an unresolved V gene covers under half of the shortfall, and the cause of the remainder is unknown. This sample lists around 23,000 clones; around three quarters were detected once. The top ten clonotypes cover 0.4% to 0.45% of the sample. Input material: CD4+ T cells from blood buffy coats. Source of these receptors: a human donor in good health.

J is TRBJ2-1 and V is TRBV2, with 13 bases identical to TRBD2. V dropped 1 base and J dropped 7; count of bases not matched to a gene: 1. The CDR3 is made up of 15 amino acids. The germline gives CDR1 SNHLY, CDR2 FYNNEI. The CDR3 region has the DNA TGTGCCAGCAGTGAAGTGGGACTAGCGGGGAATGAGCAGTTCTTC. This encodes CASSEVGLAGNEQFF. The full variable domain, with the rest looked up from reference TRBV2 and TRBJ2-1, is EPEVTQTPSHQVTQMGQEVILRCVPISNHLYFYWYRQILGQKVEFLVSFYNNEISEKSEIFDDQFSVERPDGSNFTLKIRSTKLEDSAMYFCASSEVGLAGNEQFFGPGTRLTVL.

About this clone: At one of its ends the junction is not consistent with the germline gene, which may arise from a read error. The rearrangement uses TRBV6-5 and TRBJ1-1; a weak D match, TRBD1 (5 bases). CDR3 length equals 14 residues. Germline V gene data show CDR1 as MNHEY and CDR2 as SVGAGI. DNA of the CDR3: TGTGCCATCAGTGACGTTCAGGGCGTAGGTGAAGCTTTCTTT. Translating it yields CAISDVQGVGEAFF.

The V and J genes are TRBV19 and TRBJ2-2, with TRBD2 as a possible D gene (5 bases). V was trimmed by 7 bases and J by 3 bases, leaving 12 bases between them. Germline CDR1 LNHDA, CDR2 SQIVND (reference sequence). This CDR3 region has 14 residues. The CDR3 DNA is TGTGCCAGTATTGGGCAGAGGGACACCGGGGAGCTGTTTTTT. Translated: CASIGQRDTGELFF.

V and J are TRBV4-1 and TRBJ1-3; weak D call: TRBD1 (5 bases). The CDR3 covers 15 residues. The germline gives CDR1 MGHRA, CDR2 YSYEKL. V was pared by 4 bases and J by 4 bases, with 14 bases between. The CDR3 here is CASSRFFGDGNTIYF. The CDR3 region has the DNA TGCGCCAGCAGCCGATTTTTTGGGGACGGAAACACCATATATTTT.

The chain joins TRBV7-2 to TRBJ2-7; D might be TRBD2 (6 bases). Trimming cost V 6 bases and J 3 bases, with 18 bases left between them. Germline values: CDR1 SGHTA, CDR2 FQGNSA. The CDR3 is 15 residues long. The CDR3 DNA reads TGTGCCAGCAGTCTAGGCGCAGGGACTTACTACGAGCAGTACTTC. Amino acids: CASSLGAGTYYEQYF.

The chain joins TRBV7-8 to TRBJ2-6; D is uncertain. From germline, CDR1 is SGHVS and CDR2 FQNEAQ. V lost 6 bases, J lost 2 bases, and 11 bases lay in between. This CDR3 spans 15 amino acids. Here the CDR3 DNA reads TGTGCCAGCAGGAGCGAGTGGGCTGGGGCCAACGTCCTGACTTTC. Amino acids: CASRSEWAGANVLTF.

CDR3 bases: TGTGCCAGCAGCAGGGAATGGTCTCAGCCCCAGCATTTT. Amino acid sequence: CASSREWSQPQHF. This sequence joins TRBV21-1 and TRBJ1-5. TRBV21-1 is a pseudogene locus. The CDR3 covers 13 residues.

This rearrangement joins TRBV6-5 to TRBJ2-6, with D maybe TRBD2 (6 bases). V was shortened by 2 bases and J by 4 bases, with 9 bases between the two germline ends. Germline V CDR1 and CDR2: MNHEY, SVGAGI. CDR3 length: 15 residues. Here the CDR3 DNA reads TGTGCCAGCAGTTACGGGGCGGGGGGGGCCAACGTCCTGACTTTC. Protein product: CASSYGAGGANVLTF.